The 5 T cell receptor beta chains below come from one sample, sequenced in a study of blood T cell repertoires in COVID-19 (dated by TCRdb to about 2020). Receptor libraries were prepared by the immunoSEQ multiplex PCR assay. This is the immuneACCESS table as TCRdb keeps it, with only in-frame sequences that have V and J called. A part of the clones is gone; compared with another copy, unresolved V genes explain less than half, and the rest is unexplained. A total of hundreds of thousands of clones appear in this sample, 75% to 90% of them only once. In total, the top ten clones hold 27% of the sample. Sequenced material: peripheral blood. The receptors derive from a man aged 40-50 years with acute or convalescent COVID-19.

The gene calls are TRBV19 and TRBJ1-1; possible D gene TRBD1, 5 bases. The CDR3 runs to 12 residues. Per germline, CDR1 LNHDA and CDR2 SQIVND (reference sequence). The V end was cut by 5 bases, the J end by 10 bases, with 14 bases between. The CDR3 coding sequence is TGTGCCAGTAGTGCGCCGGCAGGGCGAGCTTTCTTT. Translated, it gives CASSAPAGRAFF.

This clone was recorded once. This chain uses TRBV10-3 with TRBJ1-5, with D possibly matching TRBD1 (6 bases). This CDR3 is built from 18 residues. V was pared by 0 bases and J by 6 bases, with 21 bases between. CDR1 and CDR2 (germline): ENHRY, SYGVKD. DNA for the CDR3: TGTGCCATCAGTGAGTCCCGTAGGATCCAGGGGATGGTTCAGCCCCAGCATTTT. Translating gives CAISESRRIQGMVQPQHF.

In this sample, this clone turned up a few times. This chain joins TRBV4-2 and TRBJ1-5; 10 bases are shared with TRBD1. Germline CDR1 is LGHNA and CDR2 is YNFKEQ. The CDR3 is 17 residues long. Unmatched junction bases numbered 8, after V lost 3 bases and J lost 3 bases. This CDR3 is CASSQVTGGADNQPQHF. Written as DNA, the CDR3 is TGTGCCAGCAGCCAGGTGACAGGGGGCGCGGACAATCAGCCCCAGCATTTT.

This chain uses TRBV7-3 with TRBJ2-3; 8 bases agree with TRBD2. The CDR3 totals 16 residues. Germline-derived CDR1 and CDR2 are SGHTA and FQGTGA. The ends lost 0 bases at V and 10 bases at J; junction bases unmatched: 12. CDR3 region: CASSLTGRASTGAQYF. The CDR3 bases are TGTGCCAGCAGCTTAACCGGGAGGGCATCAACCGGGGCGCAGTATTTT.

V gene TRBV7-8 combines with J gene TRBJ2-7; 10 nucleotides agree with TRBD2. This CDR3 region has 15 residues. The germline V gene has CDR1 SGHVS and CDR2 FQNEAQ. V gave up 5 bases and J gave up 7 bases; unmatched junction bases: 11. The CDR3 DNA sequence: TGTGCCAGCAGCCTAACCTCCCTAGCGGGAGTTGAGCAGTACTTC. This translates into CASSLTSLAGVEQYF. The full variable domain, in which reference TRBV7-8 and TRBJ2-7 provide the parts outside the CDR3, is GAGVSQSPRYKVAKRGQDVALRCDPISGHVSLFWYQQALGQGPEFLTYFQNEAQLDKSGLPSDRFFAERPEGSVSTLKIQRTQQEDSAVYLCASSLTSLAGVEQYFGPGTRLTVT.